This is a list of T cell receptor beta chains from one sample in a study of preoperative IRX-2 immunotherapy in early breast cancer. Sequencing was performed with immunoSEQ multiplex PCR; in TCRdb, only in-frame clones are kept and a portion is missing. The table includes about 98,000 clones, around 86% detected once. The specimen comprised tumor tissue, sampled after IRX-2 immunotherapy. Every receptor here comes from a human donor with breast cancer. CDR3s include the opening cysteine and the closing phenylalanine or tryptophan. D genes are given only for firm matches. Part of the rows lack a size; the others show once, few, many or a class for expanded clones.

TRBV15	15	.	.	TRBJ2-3	CATAPGVPFTDTQYF	TGTGCCACAGCCCCGGGGGTTCCCTTCACAGATACGCAGTATTTT
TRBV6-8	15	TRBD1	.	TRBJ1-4	CASSSTGTGLEKLFF	TGTGCCAGCAGTTCTACCGGGACAGGGCTTGAAAAACTGTTTTTT
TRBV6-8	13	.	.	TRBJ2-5	CAISGSLAETQYF	TGTGCCATCAGTGGTTCCCTCGCGGAGACCCAGTACTTC
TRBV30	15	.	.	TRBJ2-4	CAWSAGMVAKNIQYF	TGTGCCTGGAGCGCCGGGATGGTAGCCAAAAACATTCAGTACTTC
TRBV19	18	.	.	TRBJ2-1	CASSIVNPGVVFYNEQFF	TGTGCCAGTAGTATAGTAAACCCGGGGGTAGTTTTTTACAATGAGCAGTTCTTC
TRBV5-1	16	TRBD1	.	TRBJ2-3	CASHSMDRGESDTQYF	TGCGCCAGCCACTCCATGGACAGGGGAGAGTCGGATACGCAGTATTTT
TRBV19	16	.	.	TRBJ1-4	CASSMRGPRGNEKLFF	TGTGCCAGTAGTATGCGGGGCCCGAGGGGTAATGAAAAACTGTTTTTT
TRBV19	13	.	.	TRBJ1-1	CASSREGNTEAFF	TGTGCCAGTAGCCGGGAGGGGAACACTGAAGCTTTCTTT
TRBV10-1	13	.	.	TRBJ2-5	CASSAGRQETQYF	TGCGCCAGCAGTGCCGGACGACAAGAGACCCAGTACTTC
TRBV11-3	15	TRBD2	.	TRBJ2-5	CASSRPSGRAETQYF	TGTGCCAGCAGCAGGCCTAGCGGGAGAGCGGAGACCCAGTACTTC
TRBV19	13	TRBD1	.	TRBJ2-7	CATGDRGKEAQYF	TGTGCCACGGGGGACAGGGGGAAGGAGGCGCAGTACTTC
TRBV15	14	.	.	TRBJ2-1	CATSREPQQGEQFF	TGTGCCACCAGCAGGGAGCCCCAACAAGGTGAGCAGTTCTTC
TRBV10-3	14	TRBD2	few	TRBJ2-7	CAISETSGTYEQYF	TGTGCCATCAGTGAGACTAGCGGGACCTACGAGCAGTACTTC
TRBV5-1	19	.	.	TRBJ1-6	CASSLARTAGGSYNSPLHF	TGCGCCAGCAGCTTGGCCCGGACAGCGGGTGGCTCCTATAATTCACCCCTCCACTTT
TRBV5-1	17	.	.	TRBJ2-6	CASSLEVQVAGANVLTF	TGCGCCAGCAGCTTGGAAGTCCAGGTGGCTGGGGCCAACGTCCTGACTTTC
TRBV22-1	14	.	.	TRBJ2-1	CASRFRDGYNEQFF	TGTGCCAGCAGGTTTAGGGACGGATACAATGAGCAGTTCTTC
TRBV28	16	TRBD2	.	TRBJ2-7	CASSSLAGVSGYEQYF	TGTGCCAGCAGTTCGCTAGCGGGAGTCTCGGGGTACGAGCAGTACTTC
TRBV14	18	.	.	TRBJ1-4	CASSPTAMGAATNEKLFF	TGTGCCAGCAGCCCGACGGCCATGGGGGCTGCAACTAATGAAAAACTGTTTTTT
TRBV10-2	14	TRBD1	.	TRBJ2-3	CASSEGTDTDTQYF	TGCGCCAGCAGTGAGGGGACAGACACAGATACGCAGTATTTT
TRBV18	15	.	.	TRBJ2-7	CASSRERAGWDEQYF	TGTGCCAGCTCACGTGAAAGGGCGGGGTGGGACGAGCAGTACTTC
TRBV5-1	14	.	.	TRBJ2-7	CASSLGSAGYEQYF	TGCGCCAGCAGCTTGGGATCCGCGGGATACGAGCAGTACTTC
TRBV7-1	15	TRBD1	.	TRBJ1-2	CASTDPGTANYGYTF	TGTGCCAGCACCGACCCCGGGACAGCTAACTATGGCTACACCTTC
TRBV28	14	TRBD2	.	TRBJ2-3	CASSLGLATDTQYF	TGTGCCAGCAGCTTGGGACTAGCAACAGATACGCAGTATTTT
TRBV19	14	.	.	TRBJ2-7	CTRRPRVITYEQYF	TGTACCCGCCGGCCGAGGGTGATTACTTACGAGCAGTACTTC
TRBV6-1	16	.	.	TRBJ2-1	CASSEGRGLGNNEQFF	TGTGCCAGCAGTGAAGGGAGGGGGCTCGGAAACAATGAGCAGTTCTTC
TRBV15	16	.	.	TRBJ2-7	CATSIVENGWGYEQYF	TGTGCCACCAGCATCGTGGAGAATGGATGGGGATACGAGCAGTACTTC
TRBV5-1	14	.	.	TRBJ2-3	CASSLVGITDTQYF	TGCGCCAGCAGCTTGGTGGGGATCACAGATACGCAGTATTTT
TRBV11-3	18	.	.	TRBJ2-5	CASSSGQAGANPGETQYF	TGTGCCAGCAGCTCGGGACAGGCGGGAGCTAACCCCGGGGAGACCCAGTACTTC
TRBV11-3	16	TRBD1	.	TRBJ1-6	CASSSWTGGYNSPLHF	TGTGCCAGCAGCTCTTGGACAGGAGGGTATAATTCACCCCTCCACTTT
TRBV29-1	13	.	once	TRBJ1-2	CSVEGSSNYGYTF	TGCAGCGTTGAAGGCAGCTCTAACTATGGCTACACCTTC
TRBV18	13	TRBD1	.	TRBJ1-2	CASSPDRDYGYTF	TGTGCCAGCTCACCAGACAGGGATTATGGCTACACCTTC
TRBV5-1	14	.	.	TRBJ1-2	CASTTSNPGHGYTF	TGCGCCAGCACCACCTCCAACCCGGGACATGGCTACACCTTC
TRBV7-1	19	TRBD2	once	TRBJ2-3	CASSPPPGTSGRDTDTQYF	TGTGCCAGCAGCCCACCACCCGGGACTAGCGGGAGGGACACAGATACGCAGTATTTT
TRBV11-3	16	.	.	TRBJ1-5	CASSLQHDRRGQPQHF	TGTGCCAGCAGCTTACAACATGACAGGAGGGGTCAGCCCCAGCATTTT
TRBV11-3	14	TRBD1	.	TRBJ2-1	CASSNTRDSNEQFF	TGTGCCAGCAGCAACACTCGGGACAGCAATGAGCAGTTCTTC
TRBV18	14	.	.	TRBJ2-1	CASSPAAMEDEQFF	TGTGCCAGCTCACCGGCGGCCATGGAGGATGAGCAGTTCTTC
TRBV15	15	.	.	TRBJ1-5	CATSRGWGGGQPQHF	TGTGCCACCAGCAGAGGTTGGGGAGGAGGTCAGCCCCAGCATTTT
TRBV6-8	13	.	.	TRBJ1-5	CASSLQGNQPQHF	TGTGCCAGCAGTTTACAGGGCAATCAGCCCCAGCATTTT
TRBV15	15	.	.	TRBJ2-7	CATSRVAGSSYEQYF	TGTGCCACCAGCAGAGTGGCAGGGTCCTCCTACGAGCAGTACTTC
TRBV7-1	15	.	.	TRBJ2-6	CASSLSSSGANVLTF	TGTGCCAGCAGCTTGTCCAGCTCTGGGGCCAACGTCCTGACTTTC